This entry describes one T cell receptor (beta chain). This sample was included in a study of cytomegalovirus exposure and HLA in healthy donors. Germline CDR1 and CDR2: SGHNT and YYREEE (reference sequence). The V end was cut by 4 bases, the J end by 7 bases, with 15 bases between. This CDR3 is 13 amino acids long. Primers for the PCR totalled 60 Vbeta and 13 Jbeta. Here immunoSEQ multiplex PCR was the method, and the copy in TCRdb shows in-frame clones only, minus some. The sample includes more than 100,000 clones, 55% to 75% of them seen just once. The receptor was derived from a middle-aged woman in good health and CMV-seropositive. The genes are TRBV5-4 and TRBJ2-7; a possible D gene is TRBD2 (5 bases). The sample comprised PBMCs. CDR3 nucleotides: TGTGCCAGCAGCCTCAATCATCCGGGGGAGCAGTACTTC. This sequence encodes CASSLNHPGEQYF.